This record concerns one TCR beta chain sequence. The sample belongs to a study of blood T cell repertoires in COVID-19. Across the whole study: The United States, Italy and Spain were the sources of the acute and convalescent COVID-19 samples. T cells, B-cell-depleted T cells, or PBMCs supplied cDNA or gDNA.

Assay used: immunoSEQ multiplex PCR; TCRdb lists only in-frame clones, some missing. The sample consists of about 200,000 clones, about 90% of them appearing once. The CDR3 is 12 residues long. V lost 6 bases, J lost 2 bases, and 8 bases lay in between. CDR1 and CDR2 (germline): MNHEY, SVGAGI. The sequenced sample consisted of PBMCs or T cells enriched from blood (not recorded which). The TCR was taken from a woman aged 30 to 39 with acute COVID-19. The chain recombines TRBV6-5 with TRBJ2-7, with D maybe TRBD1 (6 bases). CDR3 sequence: CASSDRPYEQYF. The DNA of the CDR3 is TGTGCCAGCAGCGACAGGCCCTACGAGCAGTACTTC.